This entry lists 10 T cell receptor beta chains sequenced from one sample in a study of sequential checkpoint blockade in melanoma. Assay used: immunoSEQ multiplex PCR; TCRdb lists only in-frame clones, some missing. The sample lists roughly 2,500 clones; around 20% were seen once. Treatment: randomized to nivolumab then ipilimumab (arm A) or the reverse (arm B). This sample comprised tumor tissue (inferred from file names), obtained from a patient given nivolumab and ipilimumab in sequence. The receptor source for this set is a human donor with melanoma.

A few counts support this clone. The chain is built from TRBV19 and TRBJ1-1; 7 bases are shared with TRBD1. The CDR3 is made up of 19 amino acids. Trimming took 7 bases from V and 4 from J; bases not matched to a gene: 24. The germline gives CDR1 LNHDA, CDR2 SQIVND (reference sequence). CDR3 nucleotide sequence: TGTGCCAGTATCCTATGGCCCCCCGGGACAGCTGAAAGTGGCACTGAAGCTTTCTTT. This translates into CASILWPPGTAESGTEAFF.

In its sample, this clone ranks as medium-sized. The CDR3 reads CASSLNTVAGANNEQFF. As DNA, the CDR3 is TGTGCCAGCAGCTTGAACACCGTAGCGGGGGCCAACAATGAGCAGTTCTTC. The chain couples TRBV11-3 to TRBJ2-1, with 9 nucleotides matching TRBD2. The CDR3 is 17 amino acids. Germline CDR1 reads SGHNT; CDR2 reads YENEEA. The junction had 11 bases not matched to a gene; V was cut back by 3 bases and J by 5 bases.

This clone occurred a few times. The chain employs TRBV6-8 and TRBJ2-7; TRBD1 is a possible D gene (6 bases). CDR1 MNHGY and CDR2 SAAAGT come from the germline V gene. Trimming shortened V by 9 bases and J by 5 bases, and 26 bases separated the two germline ends. CDR3 size: 16 residues. The CDR3 nucleotides read TGTGCCAGTTGGATGGTATTGGGGGCCACGGTTGACGAGCAGTACTTC. Its translation is CASWMVLGATVDEQYF.

In its sample, this clone ranks as medium-sized. The rearrangement links TRBV12-5 to TRBJ1-1, with a possible D match to TRBD1 (5 bases). The germline V gene has CDR1 LGHNT and CDR2 FRNRAP. The length of the CDR3 is 13 residues. The CDR3 region is CASMGVVNTEAFF. In DNA, the CDR3 is TGTGCCAGCATGGGGGTAGTGAACACTGAAGCTTTCTTT. The whole variable domain, remainder taken from reference TRBV12-5 and TRBJ1-1, is DARVTQTPRHKVTEMGQEVTMRCQPILGHNTVFWYRQTMMQGLELLAYFRNRAPLDDSGMPKDRFSAEMPDATLATLKIQPSEPRDSAVYFCASMGVVNTEAFFGQGTRLTVV.

This clone appeared many times. V usage is TRBV11-3 and J usage is TRBJ1-2, with D tentatively TRBD1 (6 bases). The V and J ends lost 5 bases and 3 bases respectively, with 13 bases between them. Per the germline V gene, CDR1 is SGHNT and CDR2 is YENEEA. This CDR3 is 14 amino acids long. CDR3 nucleotide sequence: TGTGCCAGCAGCGACCAACAGGGTTACTATGGCTACACCTTC. Amino acids: CASSDQQGYYGYTF. Using reference TRBV11-3 and TRBJ1-2 for the parts outside the CDR3, the full variable domain is EAGVVQSPRYKIIEKKQPVAFWCNPISGHNTLYWYLQNLGQGPELLIRYENEEAVDDSQLPKDRFSAERLKGVDSTLKIQPAELGDSAVYLCASSDQQGYYGYTFGSGTRLTVV.

In its sample, this clone ranks as medium-sized. The CDR3 loop reads CASSAPPGRGQETQYF. The CDR3 DNA reads as TGTGCCAGCAGTGCCCCCCCGGGGCGGGGGCAAGAGACCCAGTACTTC. This chain connects TRBV6-8 to TRBJ2-5; 7 positions agree with TRBD2. From germline, CDR1 is MNHGY and CDR2 SAAAGT. V was clipped by 5 bases and J by 2 bases; unmatched bases: 11. The CDR3 is 16 amino acids.

This clone is labeled as medium-sized. The chain is built from TRBV11-3 and TRBJ2-4; TRBD1 might be the D (6 bases). CDR3 size: 14 residues. Between the trimmed V and J ends, which lost 2 bases and 8 bases, there was a span of 13 bases. Germline loops: CDR1 SGHNT, CDR2 YENEEA. The CDR3 loop is CASSLRGGEDIQYF. CDR3 nucleotide sequence: TGTGCCAGCAGCTTACGAGGGGGAGAGGACATTCAGTACTTC. Supplemented by reference TRBV11-3 and TRBJ2-4, the full variable domain reads EAGVVQSPRYKIIEKKQPVAFWCNPISGHNTLYWYLQNLGQGPELLIRYENEEAVDDSQLPKDRFSAERLKGVDSTLKIQPAELGDSAVYLCASSLRGGEDIQYFGAGTRLSVL.

There are many counts of this clone. The rearrangement joins TRBV11-3 to TRBJ2-7; the match to TRBD2 covers 9 bases. The trim removed 5 bases at V and 3 bases at J, leaving 5 bases unmatched. Germline assignment: CDR1 SGHNT and CDR2 YENEEA. The CDR3 loop spans 14 amino acids. CDR3 coding DNA: TGTGCCAGCAGCCGTAGGACTAGCGACTACGAGCAGTACTTC. It yields the protein CASSRRTSDYEQYF.

This clone showed up just a few times. The V and J genes are TRBV10-2 and TRBJ1-3, with D unresolved. The germline V and J ends were trimmed by 3 bases and 7 bases, with 10 bases remaining between them. Germline-derived CDR1 and CDR2 are WSHSY and SAAADI. The CDR3 has 13 residues. The CDR3 loop reads CASSDTGLNTIYF. CDR3 DNA: TGCGCCAGCAGTGATACGGGTTTGAACACCATATATTTT.

In this sample, this clone turned up once. The chain has TRBV19 and TRBJ2-2; no clear D gene. This CDR3 region has 14 residues. V dropped 3 bases and J dropped 4 bases, with 9 bases sitting between them. Germline V gene data show CDR1 as LNHDA and CDR2 as SQIVND (reference sequence). The CDR3 protein is CASSIKSITGELFF. The CDR3 nucleotides are TGTGCCAGTAGTATTAAAAGTATCACCGGGGAGCTGTTTTTT.